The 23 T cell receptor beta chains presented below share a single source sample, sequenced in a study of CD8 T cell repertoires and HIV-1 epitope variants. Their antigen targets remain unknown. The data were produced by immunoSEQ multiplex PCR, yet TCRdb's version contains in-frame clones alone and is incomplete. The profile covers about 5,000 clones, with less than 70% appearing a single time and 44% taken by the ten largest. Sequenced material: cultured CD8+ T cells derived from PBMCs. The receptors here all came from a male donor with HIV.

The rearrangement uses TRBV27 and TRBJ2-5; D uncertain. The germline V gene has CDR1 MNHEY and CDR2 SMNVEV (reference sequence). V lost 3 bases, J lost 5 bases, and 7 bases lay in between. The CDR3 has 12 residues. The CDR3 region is CASSFIGETQYF. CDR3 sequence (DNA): TGTGCCAGCAGTTTTATAGGGGAGACCCAGTACTTC.

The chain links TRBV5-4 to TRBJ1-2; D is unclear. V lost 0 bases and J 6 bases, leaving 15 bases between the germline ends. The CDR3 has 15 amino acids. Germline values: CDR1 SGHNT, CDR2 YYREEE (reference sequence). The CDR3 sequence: CASSLGIDWTNGYTF. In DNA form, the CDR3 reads TGTGCCAGCAGCTTGGGCATTGACTGGACGAATGGCTACACCTTC.

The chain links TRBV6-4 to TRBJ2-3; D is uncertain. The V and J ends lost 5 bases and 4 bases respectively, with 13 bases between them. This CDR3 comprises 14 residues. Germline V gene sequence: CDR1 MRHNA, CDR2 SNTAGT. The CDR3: CASSKGGTADTQYF. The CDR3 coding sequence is TGTGCCAGCAGTAAGGGCGGTACCGCAGATACGCAGTATTTT.

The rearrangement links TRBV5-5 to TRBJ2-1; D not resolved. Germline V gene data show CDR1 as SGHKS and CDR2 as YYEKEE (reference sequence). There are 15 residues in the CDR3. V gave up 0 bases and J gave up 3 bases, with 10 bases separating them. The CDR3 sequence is CASSLGLVDYNEQFF. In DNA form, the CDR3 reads TGTGCCAGCAGCTTGGGGCTCGTGGACTACAATGAGCAGTTCTTC.

The CDR3 here is CASSHNLEGSDTQYF. The CDR3 DNA sequence: TGTGCCAGCAGCCACAATCTGGAGGGTTCAGATACGCAGTATTTT. V and J are TRBV13 and TRBJ2-3; a possible D gene is TRBD2 (6 bases). V gave up 5 bases and J gave up 4 bases, with 16 bases separating them. This CDR3 is built from 15 residues. Germline-derived CDR1 and CDR2 are PRHDT and FYEKMQ (reference sequence).

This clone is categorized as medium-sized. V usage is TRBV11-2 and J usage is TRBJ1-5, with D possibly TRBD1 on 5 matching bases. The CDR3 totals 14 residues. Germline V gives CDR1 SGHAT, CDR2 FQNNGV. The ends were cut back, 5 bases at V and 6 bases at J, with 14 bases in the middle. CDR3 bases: TGTGCCAGCAGCAGGGACCAGGAGGGTCAGCCCCAGCATTTT. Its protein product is CASSRDQEGQPQHF.

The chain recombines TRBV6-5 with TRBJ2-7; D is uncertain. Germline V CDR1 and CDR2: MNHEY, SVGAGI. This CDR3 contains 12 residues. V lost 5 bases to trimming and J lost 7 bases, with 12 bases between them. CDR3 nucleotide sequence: TGTGCCAGCAGTCCTGGCCGTTCGGAGCAGTACTTC. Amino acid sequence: CASSPGRSEQYF.

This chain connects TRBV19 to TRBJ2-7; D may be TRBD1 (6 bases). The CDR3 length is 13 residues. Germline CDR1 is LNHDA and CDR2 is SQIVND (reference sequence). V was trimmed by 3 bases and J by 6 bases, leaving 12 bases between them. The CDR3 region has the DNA TGTGCCAGTAGTATCGGTCAGGGGAGCGAGCAGTACTTC. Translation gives CASSIGQGSEQYF.

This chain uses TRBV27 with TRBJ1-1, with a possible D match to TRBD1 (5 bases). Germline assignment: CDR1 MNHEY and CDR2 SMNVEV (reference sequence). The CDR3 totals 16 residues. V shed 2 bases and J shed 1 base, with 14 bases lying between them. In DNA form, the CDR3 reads TGTGCCAGCAGTTTAAGGTCGGGGGGGACGAACACTGAAGCTTTCTTT. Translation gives CASSLRSGGTNTEAFF.

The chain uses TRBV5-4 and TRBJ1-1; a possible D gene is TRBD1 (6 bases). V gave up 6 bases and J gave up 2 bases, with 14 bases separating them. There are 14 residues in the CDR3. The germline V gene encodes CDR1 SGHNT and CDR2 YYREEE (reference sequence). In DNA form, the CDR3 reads TGTGCCAGCAACTTTTTCGGGGGCAACACTGAAGCTTTCTTT. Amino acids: CASNFFGGNTEAFF.

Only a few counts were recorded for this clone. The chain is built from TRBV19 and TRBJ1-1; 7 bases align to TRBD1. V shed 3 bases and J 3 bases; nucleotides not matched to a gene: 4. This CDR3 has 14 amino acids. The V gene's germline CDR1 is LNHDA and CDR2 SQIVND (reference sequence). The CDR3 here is CASSIGRGDTEAFF. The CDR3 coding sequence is TGTGCCAGTAGTATCGGCAGGGGGGACACTGAAGCTTTCTTT.

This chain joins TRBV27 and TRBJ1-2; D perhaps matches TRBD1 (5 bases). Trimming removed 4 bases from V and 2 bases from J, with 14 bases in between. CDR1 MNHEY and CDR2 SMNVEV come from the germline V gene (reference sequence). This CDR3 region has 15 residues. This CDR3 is CASSSLAGLNYGYTF. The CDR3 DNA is TGTGCCAGCAGTTCCTTGGCAGGGCTAAACTATGGCTACACCTTC.

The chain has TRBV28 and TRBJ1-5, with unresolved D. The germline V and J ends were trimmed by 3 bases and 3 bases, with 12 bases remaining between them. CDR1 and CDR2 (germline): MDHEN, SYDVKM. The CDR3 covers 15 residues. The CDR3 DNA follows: TGTGCCAGCAGTTTTGATGGACGGTACAATCAGCCCCAGCATTTT. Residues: CASSFDGRYNQPQHF. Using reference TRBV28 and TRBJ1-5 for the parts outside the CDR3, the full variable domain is DVKVTQSSRYLVKRTGEKVFLECVQDMDHENMFWYRQDPGLGLRLIYFSYDVKMKEKGDIPEGYSVSREKKERFSLILESASTNQTSMYLCASSFDGRYNQPQHFGDGTRLSIL.

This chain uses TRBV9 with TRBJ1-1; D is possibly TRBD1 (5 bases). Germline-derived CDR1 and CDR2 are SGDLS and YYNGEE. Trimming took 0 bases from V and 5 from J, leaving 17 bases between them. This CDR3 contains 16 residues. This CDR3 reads CASSVAGSGGRTEAFF. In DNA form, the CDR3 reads TGTGCCAGCAGCGTAGCGGGTTCGGGGGGAAGGACTGAAGCTTTCTTT.

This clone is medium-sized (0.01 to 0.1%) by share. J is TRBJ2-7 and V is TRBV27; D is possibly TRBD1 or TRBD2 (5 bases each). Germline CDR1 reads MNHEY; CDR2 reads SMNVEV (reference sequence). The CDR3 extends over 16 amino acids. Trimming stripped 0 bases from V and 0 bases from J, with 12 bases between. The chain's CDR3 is CASSLSVGTYSYEQYF. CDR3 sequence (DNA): TGTGCCAGCAGTTTATCGGTTGGGACGTACTCCTACGAGCAGTACTTC.

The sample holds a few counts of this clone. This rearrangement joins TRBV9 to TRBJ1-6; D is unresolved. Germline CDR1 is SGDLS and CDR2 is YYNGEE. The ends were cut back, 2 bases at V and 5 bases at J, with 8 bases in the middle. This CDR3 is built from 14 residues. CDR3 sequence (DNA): TGTGCCAGCAGCGTGGGCAGTAATAATTCACCCCTCCACTTT. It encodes CASSVGSNNSPLHF.

DNA of the CDR3: TGTGCCAGCAGCCAAGAGCGTGACTCGTCTAGCACAGATACGCAGTATTTT. Translated: CASSQERDSSSTDTQYF. The chain joins TRBV4-2 to TRBJ2-3; no firm D call. CDR3 length: 17 amino acids. V shed 0 bases and J shed 0 bases, with 13 bases lying between them. Germline CDR1 is LGHNA and CDR2 is YNFKEQ.

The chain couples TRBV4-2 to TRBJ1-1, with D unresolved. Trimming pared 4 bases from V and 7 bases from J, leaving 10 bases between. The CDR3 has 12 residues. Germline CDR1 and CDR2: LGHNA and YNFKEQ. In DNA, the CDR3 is TGTGCCAGCAGCCCCTCTGGGGTTGAAGCTTTCTTT. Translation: CASSPSGVEAFF.

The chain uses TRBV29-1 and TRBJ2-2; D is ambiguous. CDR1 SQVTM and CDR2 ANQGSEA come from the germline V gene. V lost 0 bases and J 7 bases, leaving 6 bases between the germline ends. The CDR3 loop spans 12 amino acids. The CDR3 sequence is CSVEDRVGELFF. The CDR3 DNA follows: TGCAGCGTTGAAGATCGGGTCGGGGAGCTGTTTTTT.

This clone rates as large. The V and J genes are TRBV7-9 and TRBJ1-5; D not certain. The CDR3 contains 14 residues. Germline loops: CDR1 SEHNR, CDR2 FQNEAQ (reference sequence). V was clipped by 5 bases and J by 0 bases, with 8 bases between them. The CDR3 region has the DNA TGTGCCAGCAGCCCGAGCTATAGCAATCAGCCCCAGCATTTT. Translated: CASSPSYSNQPQHF.

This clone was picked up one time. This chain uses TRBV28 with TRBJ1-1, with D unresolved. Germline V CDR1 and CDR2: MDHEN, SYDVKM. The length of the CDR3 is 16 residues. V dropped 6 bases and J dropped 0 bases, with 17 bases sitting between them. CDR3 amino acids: CASSPNLSSMNTEAFF. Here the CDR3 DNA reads TGTGCCAGCAGCCCGAACCTCTCATCTATGAACACTGAAGCTTTCTTT.

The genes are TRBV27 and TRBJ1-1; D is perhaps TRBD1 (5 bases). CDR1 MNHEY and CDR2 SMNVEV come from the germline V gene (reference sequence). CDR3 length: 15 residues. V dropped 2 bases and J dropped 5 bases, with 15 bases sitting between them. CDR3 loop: CASSLGWGERTEAFF. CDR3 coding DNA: TGTGCCAGCAGTTTAGGCTGGGGGGAAAGAACTGAAGCTTTCTTT.

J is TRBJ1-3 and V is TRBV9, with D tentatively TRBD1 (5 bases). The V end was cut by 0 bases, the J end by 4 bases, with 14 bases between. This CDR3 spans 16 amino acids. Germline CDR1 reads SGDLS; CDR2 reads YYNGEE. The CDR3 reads CASSVGVAGSGNTIYF. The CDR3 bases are TGTGCCAGCAGCGTAGGGGTGGCAGGGTCGGGAAACACCATATATTTT.